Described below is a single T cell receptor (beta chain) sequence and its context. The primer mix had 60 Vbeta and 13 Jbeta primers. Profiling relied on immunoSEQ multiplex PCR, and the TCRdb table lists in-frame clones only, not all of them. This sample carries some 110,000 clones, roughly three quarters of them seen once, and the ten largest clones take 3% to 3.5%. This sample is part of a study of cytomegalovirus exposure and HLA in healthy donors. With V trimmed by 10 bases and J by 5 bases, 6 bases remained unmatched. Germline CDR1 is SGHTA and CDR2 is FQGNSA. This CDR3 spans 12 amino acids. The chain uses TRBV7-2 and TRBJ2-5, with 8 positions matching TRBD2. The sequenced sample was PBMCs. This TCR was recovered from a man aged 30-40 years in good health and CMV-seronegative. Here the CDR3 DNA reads TGTGCCATTACGGGGGGGGCGGAGACCCAGTACTTC. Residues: CAITGGAETQYF.